The 30 T cell receptor beta chains given below trace back to one sample, sequenced in a study of metastatic and nonmetastatic thyroid tumors. TCRdb used MiXCR to call clones anew from the PCR reads. There are tens of thousands of clones in the sample; around 15% occur only once, and approximately 4.8% lies in the top ten. Prior to thyroid surgery, none of the patients had received any treatment. The specimen was blood. These receptors originate from a female donor with papillary thyroid cancer or a benign thyroid nodule (not recorded which). Some clones in this sample may be carry-over from other donors' samples.

This clone is labeled medium-sized. The chain uses TRBV6-1 and TRBJ2-7, with 10 bases identical to TRBD1. V shed 5 bases and J 6 bases; nucleotides not matched to a gene: 13. The germline V gene encodes CDR1 MNHNS and CDR2 SASEGT. The CDR3 loop spans 16 amino acids. The CDR3 DNA sequence: TGTGCCAGCAGTAACACACCGGGACAGGGGAGGGTCGAGCAGTACTTC. Translation gives CASSNTPGQGRVEQYF.

Of note for this clone: A single base separates this from a much larger clone, so it may be a read error. CDR3 sequence (DNA): TGTGCCAGCAGGACTCTAGTGGAAGATACCCAGTACTTC. Its translation is CASRTLVEDTQYF. V gene TRBV2 combines with J gene TRBJ2-5; no firm D call. This CDR3 contains 13 residues. CDR1 is SNHLY and CDR2 is FYNNEI in the germline V gene. The full variable domain, completed using reference TRBV2 and TRBJ2-5, is EPEVTQTPSHQVTQMGQEVILRCVPISNHLYFYWYRQILGQKVEFLVSFYNNEISEKSEIFDDQFSVERPDGSNFTLKIRSTKLEDSAMYFCASRTLVEDTQYFGPGTRLLVL.

The V gene is TRBV3-1, the J gene TRBJ2-5, with a weak D call TRBD2 (7 bases). Between the trimmed V and J ends, which lost 4 bases and 4 bases, there was a span of 16 bases. This CDR3 is 15 amino acids long. Germline V CDR1 and CDR2: LGHDT, YNNKEL (reference sequence). CDR3 bases: TGTGCCAGCAGCCTGGGGGGGGGCAGACGAGAGACCCAGTACTTC. Translated: CASSLGGGRRETQYF.

The V and J genes are TRBV4-2 and TRBJ1-2, with no clear D. Looked up from germline, CDR1 is LGHNA and CDR2 is YNFKEQ. The CDR3 runs 15 residues. Trimming stripped 0 bases from V and 8 bases from J, with 16 bases between. CDR3 sequence: CASSQECNIVGGYTF. The CDR3 nucleotides are TGTGCCAGCAGCCAAGAGTGTAATATTGTGGGCGGCTACACCTTC.

This clone appeared many times. This sequence joins TRBV2 and TRBJ1-6; TRBD1 matches at 10 bases. CDR3 length equals 14 residues. The junction had 3 bases not matched to a gene; V was cut back by 3 bases and J by 10 bases. CDR1 is SNHLY, CDR2 FYNNEI, per germline. The CDR3 coding sequence is TGTGCCAGCAGTGACCGGGACAGGGGCTCACCCCTCCACTTT. Protein sequence: CASSDRDRGSPLHF.

CDR3: CSARDVDRTSYNEQFF. The CDR3 region has the DNA TGCAGTGCTAGAGATGTTGACCGGACTAGCTACAATGAGCAGTTCTTC. The chain recombines TRBV20-1 with TRBJ2-1; 7 bases align to TRBD2. This CDR3 spans 16 amino acids. Germline loops: CDR1 DFQATT, CDR2 SNEGSKA (reference sequence). Germline trimming cut 0 bases from V and 3 bases from J; bases unmatched to any gene: 8.

The rearrangement links TRBV6-1 to TRBJ2-1; 8 bases agree with TRBD2. The V gene's germline CDR1 is MNHNS and CDR2 SASEGT. The CDR3 has 12 residues. Unmatched junction bases numbered 4, after V lost 8 bases and J lost 7 bases. CDR3 DNA sequence: TGTGCCAGCGGTAGCGGGGCGAATGAGCAGTTCTTC. This codes for CASGSGANEQFF.

Ten or more counts support this clone. V is TRBV20-1 and J is TRBJ1-5; maybe TRBD1 (5 bases). V lost 6 bases and J lost 6, with 18 bases in between. The germline V gene has CDR1 DFQATT and CDR2 SNEGSKA (reference sequence). The length of the CDR3 is 14 residues. The CDR3 region has the DNA TGCAGTGCCGAACAGAGGGACCGAAGTCAGCCCCAGCATTTT. It is translated as CSAEQRDRSQPQHF.

This clone was detected ten times or more. The chain combines TRBV12-3 or TRBV12-4 with TRBJ2-1; the match to TRBD2 covers 11 bases. CDR3 length equals 17 residues. Trimming took 5 bases from V and 8 from J; bases not matched to a gene: 14. For the CDR3, the DNA is TGTGCCAGCAGTCTCTCGCTAGCGGGAGGCCTACAAGATGAGCAGTTCTTC. Protein: CASSLSLAGGLQDEQFF.

This clone was counted many times. The chain couples TRBV7-6 to TRBJ2-1; 12 bases fit TRBD2. CDR1 and CDR2 from the germline V gene are SGHVS and FNYEAQ. The CDR3 sequence is 18 residues long. With V trimmed by 5 bases and J by 0 bases, 8 bases remained unmatched. Here the CDR3 reads CASSLLAGGPFSYNEQFF. The CDR3 coding sequence is TGTGCCAGCAGCCTACTAGCGGGGGGTCCCTTCTCCTACAATGAGCAGTTCTTC.

This clone appeared many times. The chain links TRBV19 to TRBJ2-3; unclear D gene. Per germline, CDR1 LNHDA and CDR2 SQIVND (reference sequence). Deletions cut 0 bases from V and 2 bases from J, with 6 bases between. CDR3 length: 14 residues. CDR3 region: CASSIEYITDTQYF. The CDR3, as DNA: TGTGCCAGTAGTATAGAATATATCACAGATACGCAGTATTTT.

This clone was counted ten times or more. The chain carries TRBV20-1 and TRBJ1-5; possibly TRBD1 for D (5 bases). The CDR3 is made up of 16 amino acids. The V end lost 6 bases, the J end lost 6 bases, and 24 bases lay between the germline ends. Germline CDR1 DFQATT, CDR2 SNEGSKA (reference sequence). CDR3 in DNA: TGCAGTGCCCTCCTGCGGGGGAAGGGATCCGGTCAGCCCCAGCATTTT. Translating gives CSALLRGKGSGQPQHF.

This clone has at least ten counts. J is TRBJ1-6 and V is TRBV5-6; D gene ambiguous. The CDR3 length is 16 residues. The ends were cut back, 2 bases at V and 9 bases at J, with 18 bases in the middle. Germline lookup yields CDR1 SGHDT and CDR2 YYEEEE. CDR3 in amino acids: CASSLDPKAIGSPLHF. CDR3 DNA sequence: TGTGCCAGCAGCTTAGATCCTAAGGCGATAGGTTCACCCCTCCACTTT. Full variable domain (outside the CDR3, taken from reference TRBV5-6 and TRBJ1-6): DAGVTQSPTHLIKTRGQQVTLRCSPKSGHDTVSWYQQALGQGPQFIFQYYEEEERQRGNFPDRFSGHQFPNYSSELNVNALLLGDSALYLCASSLDPKAIGSPLHFGNGTRLTVT.

This clone was recorded at least ten times. V usage is TRBV13 and J usage is TRBJ2-3; 7 nucleotides agree with TRBD2. V shed 4 bases and J 3 bases; nucleotides not matched to a gene: 4. The CDR3 sequence is 14 residues long. Per the germline V gene, CDR1 is PRHDT and CDR2 is FYEKMQ (reference sequence). The chain's CDR3 is CASSSLGGTDTQYF. Here the CDR3 DNA reads TGTGCCAGCAGCTCCCTGGGAGGGACAGATACGCAGTATTTT.

This clone has at least ten counts. The chain couples TRBV30 to TRBJ2-3; D might be TRBD2 (7 bases). The V and J ends lost 8 bases and 5 bases respectively, with 20 bases between them. The CDR3 totals 14 residues. In germline, CDR1 is GTSNPN, CDR2 SVGIG (reference sequence). Here the CDR3 reads CAQMAGAPLDTQYF. CDR3 DNA: TGTGCCCAGATGGCGGGGGCCCCCCTAGATACGCAGTATTTT. Complete variable domain (other parts from reference TRBV30 and TRBJ2-3): SQTIHQWPATLVQPVGSPLSLECTVEGTSNPNLYWYRQAAGRGLQLLFYSVGIGQISSEVPQNLSASRPQDRQFILSSKKLLLSDSGFYLCAQMAGAPLDTQYFGPGTRLTVL.

A word on this clone: Germline is not matched at one junction end, which may reflect a read error. This rearrangement joins TRBV6-1 to TRBJ2-7; tentative D call: TRBD1 (5 bases). The germline V gene has CDR1 MNHNS and CDR2 SASEGT. The CDR3 covers 13 residues. The CDR3 protein is CASSSDSSYGQYF. In nucleotides, the CDR3 is TGTGCCAGCAGTAGTGACAGTTCCTACGGGCAGTACTTC.

This clone was observed at least ten times. The chain is built from TRBV6-1 and TRBJ2-3, with unresolved D. Per germline, CDR1 MNHNS and CDR2 SASEGT. The CDR3 extends over 15 amino acids. Trimming left V 6 bases short and J 0 bases short, with 13 bases between. CDR3 in DNA: TGTGCCAGCAGCCCGAAACCTATAAGCACAGATACGCAGTATTTT. Its translation is CASSPKPISTDTQYF.

This clone was observed at least ten times. The rearrangement uses TRBV7-2 and TRBJ1-2; TRBD1 might be the D (5 bases). Trimming left V 2 bases short and J 3 bases short, with 7 bases between. The CDR3 is 13 amino acids. Per germline, CDR1 SGHTA and CDR2 FQGNSA. The CDR3 DNA follows: TGTGCCAGCAGCTTACAGGGTTACTATGGCTACACCTTC. It encodes CASSLQGYYGYTF.

This clone was counted many times. The gene calls are TRBV5-1 and TRBJ1-6; the D gene is possibly TRBD1 (6 bases). The CDR3 covers 12 residues. Between the trimmed V and J ends, which lost 7 bases and 10 bases, there was a span of 12 bases. Germline V gives CDR1 SGHRS, CDR2 YFSETQ. The CDR3 DNA is TGCGCCAGCCGGCTAGGGGGGTCACCCCTCCACTTT. This codes for CASRLGGSPLHF.

This clone was recorded many times. The chain joins TRBV10-1 to TRBJ2-2; D gene ambiguous. This CDR3 region has 14 residues. V dropped 4 bases and J dropped 3 bases, with 9 bases sitting between them. Per germline, CDR1 WNHNN and CDR2 SYGVQD (reference sequence). CDR3 coding DNA: TGCGCCAGCAGTGCTTCTTTTGACACCGGGGAGCTGTTTTTT. Translation: CASSASFDTGELFF.

This sequence joins TRBV4-1 and TRBJ2-7; 7 bases map to TRBD1. CDR1 MGHRA and CDR2 YSYEKL come from the germline V gene. The CDR3 loop spans 18 amino acids. Losses at the gene ends were 1 base for V and 1 base for J; bases not matched to a gene: 13. The CDR3 coding sequence is TGCGCCAGCAGCCAAGCAAACAGGGGCCCTGGGTTTTCCTACGAGCAGTACTTC. As protein: CASSQANRGPGFSYEQYF.

This clone was recorded many times. CDR3 loop: CASSWGIAYEQFF. The CDR3 DNA reads TGTGCCAGCAGCTGGGGAATAGCATATGAGCAGTTCTTC. The chain joins TRBV5-6 to TRBJ2-1; D unclear. The V end lost 3 bases, the J end lost 8 bases, and 12 bases lay between the germline ends. This CDR3 has 13 residues. Looked up from germline, CDR1 is SGHDT and CDR2 is YYEEEE.

The rearrangement uses TRBV20-1 and TRBJ2-7; tentative D call: TRBD1 (6 bases). The CDR3 spans 13 residues. V dropped 2 bases and J dropped 3 bases, with 11 bases sitting between them. The germline gives CDR1 DFQATT, CDR2 SNEGSKA (reference sequence). CDR3 DNA: TGCAGTGCTAGATGGAACAGGGACTACGAGCAGTACTTC. Its protein product is CSARWNRDYEQYF.

By frequency in the sample, this clone is medium-sized. CDR3 nucleotides: TGCAGTGCTAGAGATCTAACTAGCGGGGGCTACGAGCAGTACTTC. Translating it yields CSARDLTSGGYEQYF. V is TRBV20-1 and J is TRBJ2-7; 11 bases are a match to TRBD2. V lost 0 bases and J lost 3; bases outside the gene matches: 4. Germline-derived CDR1 and CDR2 are DFQATT and SNEGSKA (reference sequence). The CDR3 is 15 residues long.

This clone was observed a single time. Possible read error: a much larger clone is one base away. Different DNA sequences within this sample yield the same CDR3. The chain links TRBV5-4 to TRBJ1-1; D unresolved. V lost 7 bases to trimming and J lost 7 bases, with 14 bases between them. This CDR3 has 12 residues. Germline V gives CDR1 SGHNT, CDR2 YYREEE (reference sequence). In DNA form, the CDR3 reads TGTGCCAGCGGATTCGGTTCTGGTGAAGCTTTCTTT. This sequence encodes CASGFGSGEAFF.

The sample holds many counts of this clone. This chain connects TRBV20-1 to TRBJ2-3; 7 bases agree with TRBD1. CDR1 is DFQATT, CDR2 SNEGSKA, per germline (reference sequence). V shed 2 bases and J 9 bases; nucleotides not matched to a gene: 2. The CDR3 loop spans 11 amino acids. The chain's CDR3 is CSARRQGTQYF. CDR3 bases: TGCAGTGCTAGACGACAGGGAACGCAGTATTTT.

This clone has at least ten counts. The chain uses TRBV5-5 and TRBJ2-7; 10 positions agree with TRBD1. The CDR3 is 16 amino acids. Germline V lookup: CDR1 SGHKS, CDR2 YYEKEE (reference sequence). V trimming: 4 bases; J trimming: 2 bases; junction bases outside the gene matches: 9. The CDR3: CASSLGDRGLTYEQYF. The CDR3 DNA follows: TGTGCCAGCAGCCTGGGGGACAGGGGCCTTACCTACGAGCAGTACTTC.

This clone was observed at least ten times. The chain couples TRBV7-2 to TRBJ2-5; 8 bases agree with TRBD2. Germline CDR1 and CDR2: SGHTA and FQGNSA. The junction had 3 bases not matched to a gene; V was cut back by 5 bases and J by 1 base. This CDR3 comprises 14 residues. The CDR3 sequence is CASSRGLAQETQYF. For the CDR3, the DNA is TGTGCCAGCAGCCGAGGACTAGCCCAAGAGACCCAGTACTTC.

This clone has more than one count but fewer than ten. The chain links TRBV10-1 to TRBJ1-2, with unresolved D. CDR1 is WNHNN, CDR2 SYGVQD, per germline (reference sequence). V dropped 10 bases and J dropped 7 bases, with 16 bases sitting between them. The CDR3 covers 12 residues. CDR3 nucleotide sequence: TGCGCCAAAAGGAAAATTCGGGGTGGCTACACCTTC. The encoded protein is CAKRKIRGGYTF.

This clone was detected many times. This chain joins TRBV29-1 and TRBJ1-1; TRBD1 aligns across 7 bases. The CDR3 extends over 14 amino acids. V was clipped by 2 bases and J by 4 bases; unmatched bases: 7. Germline V gene data show CDR1 as SQVTM and CDR2 as ANQGSEA. CDR3: CSVEFTGAVTEAFF. For the CDR3, the DNA is TGCAGCGTTGAATTTACAGGGGCGGTCACTGAAGCTTTCTTT. Variable domain in full (rest from reference TRBV29-1 and TRBJ1-1): SAVISQKPSRDICQRGTSLTIQCQVDSQVTMMFWYRQQPGQSLTLIATANQGSEATYESGFVIDKFPISRPNLTFSTLTVSNMSPEDSSIYLCSVEFTGAVTEAFFGQGTRLTVV.